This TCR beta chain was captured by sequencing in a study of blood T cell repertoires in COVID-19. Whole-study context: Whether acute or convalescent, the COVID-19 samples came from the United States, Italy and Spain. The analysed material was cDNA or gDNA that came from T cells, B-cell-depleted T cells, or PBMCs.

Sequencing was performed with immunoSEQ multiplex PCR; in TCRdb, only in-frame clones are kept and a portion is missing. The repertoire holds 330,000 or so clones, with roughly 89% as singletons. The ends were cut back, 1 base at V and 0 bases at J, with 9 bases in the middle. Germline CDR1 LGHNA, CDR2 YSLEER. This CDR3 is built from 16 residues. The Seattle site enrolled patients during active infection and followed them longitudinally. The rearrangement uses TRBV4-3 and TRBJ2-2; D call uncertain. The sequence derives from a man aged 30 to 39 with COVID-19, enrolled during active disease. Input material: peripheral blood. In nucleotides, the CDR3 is TGCGCCAGCAGCCAAGTGCGAAGTCCGAACACCGGGGAGCTGTTTTTT. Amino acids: CASSQVRSPNTGELFF.